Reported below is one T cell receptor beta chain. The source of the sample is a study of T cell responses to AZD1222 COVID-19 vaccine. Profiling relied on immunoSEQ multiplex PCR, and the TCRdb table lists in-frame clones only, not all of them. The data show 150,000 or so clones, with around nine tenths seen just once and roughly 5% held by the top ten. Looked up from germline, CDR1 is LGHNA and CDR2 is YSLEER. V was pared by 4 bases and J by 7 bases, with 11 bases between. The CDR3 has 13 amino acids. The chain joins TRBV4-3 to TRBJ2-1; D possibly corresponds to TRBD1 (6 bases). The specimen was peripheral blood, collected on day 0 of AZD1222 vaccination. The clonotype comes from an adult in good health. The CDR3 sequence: CASSRDRQNEQFF. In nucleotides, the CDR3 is TGCGCCAGCAGCCGAGACAGGCAAAATGAGCAGTTCTTC.